This T cell receptor (beta chain) derives from a study of cytomegalovirus exposure and HLA in healthy donors. The ends were cut back, 1 base at V and 6 bases at J, with 15 bases in the middle. From germline, CDR1 is ENHRY and CDR2 SYGVKD. The CDR3 extends over 15 amino acids. The table lists this clone with a few counts. The target antigen is unknown. The PCR contained 60 Vbeta and 13 Jbeta primers. Clones were read by immunoSEQ multiplex PCR, and TCRdb kept only the in-frame ones, dropping some. The table has over 75,000 clones, over 60% seen once; the top ten hold approximately 15%. Overall study findings and caveats: Presence/absence analysis assumed near-uniform sequencing depth across donors. Later analysis identified a missense DCLRE1C variant that was linked to TCR beta V- and J-gene trimming. Generally TCR sequences proved uncommon, though certain public TCRs appeared in numerous donors.

This chain links TRBV10-3 with TRBJ2-5, with D possibly matching TRBD2 (6 bases). The sequencing sample was made of PBMCs. The sequence was collected from a man aged 55 to 70 in good health and CMV-seropositive. The CDR3 reads CAISEWEAGYKTQYF. CDR3 in DNA: TGTGCCATCAGTGAGTGGGAGGCGGGGTATAAGACCCAGTACTTC.